Each of the 20 T cell receptor beta chains below was sequenced from the same sample in a study of PD-L1 blockade in urothelial cancer. Generated by immunoSEQ multiplex PCR, the TCRdb table keeps only in-frame clones and is missing some. The table lists about 120,000 clones, 85% to 95% of them singletons. The time point is: peripheral blood 6 weeks after treatment start. The material sequenced was PBMCs, taken around atezolizumab (anti-PD-L1) treatment. The origin of the receptors is a man aged 55-75 years with urothelial cancer.

The chain links TRBV5-6 to TRBJ2-3, with TRBD2 identical over 9 bases. Germline trimming cut 2 bases from V and 2 bases from J; bases unmatched to any gene: 6. Germline V gives CDR1 SGHDT, CDR2 YYEEEE. The CDR3 is made up of 16 amino acids. CDR3 DNA: TGTGCCAGCAGCTTAGTAGCGGGGGCCTACACAGATACGCAGTATTTT. Translating gives CASSLVAGAYTDTQYF.

Here the CDR3 DNA reads TGTGCCAGTAGTATAGTGGTGGCGGGGACCTATGGCTACACCTTC. It is translated as CASSIVVAGTYGYTF. The chain carries TRBV19 and TRBJ1-2; maybe TRBD1 (5 bases). The CDR3 has 15 residues. V dropped 1 base and J dropped 4 bases, with 13 bases sitting between them. CDR1 is LNHDA and CDR2 is SQIVND in the germline V gene (reference sequence).

The chain couples TRBV2 to TRBJ2-5; D call uncertain. Germline V gene sequence: CDR1 SNHLY, CDR2 FYNNEI. The CDR3 loop spans 12 amino acids. Trimming took off 3 bases at V and 7 bases at J, with 9 bases between the two ends. CDR3 sequence reads: CASSDLRGTQYF. The DNA for the CDR3 is TGTGCCAGCAGTGACTTAAGAGGGACCCAGTACTTC. The full variable domain, with the rest looked up from reference TRBV2 and TRBJ2-5, is EPEVTQTPSHQVTQMGQEVILRCVPISNHLYFYWYRQILGQKVEFLVSFYNNEISEKSEIFDDQFSVERPDGSNFTLKIRSTKLEDSAMYFCASSDLRGTQYFGPGTRLLVL.

This sequence joins TRBV28 and TRBJ2-5, with D perhaps TRBD1 (6 bases). Trimming shortened V by 5 bases and J by 2 bases, and 9 bases separated the two germline ends. There are 13 residues in the CDR3. Per germline, CDR1 MDHEN and CDR2 SYDVKM. The CDR3 coding sequence is TGTGCCAGCAGTGAGGGGGTACAAGAGACCCAGTACTTC. Amino acid sequence: CASSEGVQETQYF.

The chain combines TRBV6-1 with TRBJ1-1; tentative D call: TRBD1 (5 bases). CDR3 length: 14 amino acids. The ends were cut back, 4 bases at V and 0 bases at J, with 9 bases in the middle. Germline assignment: CDR1 MNHNS and CDR2 SASEGT. The CDR3 region has the DNA TGTGCCAGCAGTGGCGACAGAATGAACACTGAAGCTTTCTTT. The encoded protein is CASSGDRMNTEAFF.

The chain recombines TRBV18 with TRBJ1-4; TRBD1 agrees at 12 bases. Looked up from germline, CDR1 is KGHSH and CDR2 is LQKENI. The CDR3 sequence is 18 residues long. V lost 6 bases and J lost 0; bases outside the gene matches: 8. The DNA of the CDR3 is TGTGCCAGCTCGCTCCGGGACAGGGGGCGAGCAACTAATGAAAAACTGTTTTTT. Its protein product is CASSLRDRGRATNEKLFF.

V and J are TRBV4-1 and TRBJ2-5, with D maybe TRBD2 (6 bases). Trimming removed 3 bases at V and 5 bases at J, with 19 bases between. Per the germline V gene, CDR1 is MGHRA and CDR2 is YSYEKL. The length of the CDR3 is 16 residues. The CDR3: CASSQGAGGRSETQYF. CDR3 coding DNA: TGCGCCAGCAGCCAGGGCGCCGGGGGACGCTCGGAGACCCAGTACTTC.

In its sample, this clone was seen once. CDR3 in DNA: TGCGCCAGCAGCGAGCCCCCCACGGAGACCCAGTACTTC. Its translation is CASSEPPTETQYF. The V call is TRBV5-1, the J call TRBJ2-5; no firm D call. V was clipped by 4 bases and J by 5 bases, with 12 bases between them. CDR1 SGHRS and CDR2 YFSETQ come from the germline V gene. There are 13 residues in the CDR3.

The chain joins TRBV21-1 to TRBJ2-5; TRBD2 is the table's D call and was not checked against the DNA. TRBV21-1 is tagged as a pseudogene. This CDR3 is 18 amino acids long. CDR3 DNA: TGTGCCAGCAGCAATGAACTCACCTCAACGGGGAGGTTGGAGACCCAGTACTTC. Protein sequence: CASSNELTSTGRLETQYF.

The chain recombines TRBV4-1 with TRBJ1-5, with TRBD1 matching 9 bases. This CDR3 is 16 amino acids long. The V segment lost 5 bases and the J segment 5 bases; nucleotides outside the gene matches: 10. The germline CDR1 and CDR2 sequences are MGHRA and YSYEKL. CDR3 nucleotides: TGCGCCAGCAGCAGACGACAGGGGGACATCGATCAGCCCCAGCATTTT. This gives the protein CASSRRQGDIDQPQHF.

In this sample, this clone turned up once. V is TRBV7-2 and J is TRBJ2-1; 8 bases map to TRBD2. V trimming: 5 bases; J trimming: 4 bases; junction bases outside the gene matches: 10. The V gene's germline CDR1 is SGHTA and CDR2 FQGNSA. CDR3 size: 16 residues. The CDR3 here is CASSHRVAGGYNEQFF. The CDR3 nucleotides are TGTGCCAGCAGCCACCGAGTCGCGGGAGGTTACAATGAGCAGTTCTTC.

The chain links TRBV6-5 to TRBJ1-3; 8 bases are a match to TRBD1. This CDR3 has 14 residues. J gave up 2 bases and V 6 bases, and 3 bases lay outside the gene matches. Germline V gives CDR1 MNHEY, CDR2 SVGAGI. The CDR3 here is CASRDRVTGNTIYF. CDR3 nucleotides: TGTGCCAGCAGGGACAGGGTGACTGGAAACACCATATATTTT.

This sequence joins TRBV5-1 and TRBJ2-2, with D maybe TRBD1 (5 bases). V was clipped by 4 bases and J by 6 bases, with 13 bases between them. The CDR3 is made up of 14 amino acids. Germline assignment: CDR1 SGHRS and CDR2 YFSETQ. In DNA form, the CDR3 reads TGCGCCAGCAGCGACAGTTCGTGGTCCGGGGAGCTGTTTTTT. Amino acid sequence: CASSDSSWSGELFF.

The chain's CDR3 is CASSLAVTSGSIYEQYF. In DNA form, the CDR3 reads TGCGCCAGCAGCTTGGCCGTGACTAGCGGGAGTATATACGAGCAGTACTTC. The chain joins TRBV5-1 to TRBJ2-7; 12 bases match TRBD2. Losses at the gene ends were 0 bases for V and 4 bases for J; bases not matched to a gene: 8. This CDR3 comprises 17 residues. The V gene's germline CDR1 is SGHRS and CDR2 YFSETQ.

J is TRBJ2-7 and V is TRBV11-1; 9 nucleotides line up with TRBD2. The germline V gene has CDR1 SGHAT and CDR2 FQDESV (reference sequence). V gave up 1 base and J gave up 5 bases; unmatched junction bases: 12. The CDR3 has 17 residues. The CDR3 loop is CASSLGLAGLLMNEQYF. CDR3 sequence (DNA): TGTGCCAGCAGCTTAGGCCTAGCGGGGCTTCTGATGAACGAGCAGTACTTC.

The V gene is TRBV5-6, the J gene TRBJ2-7, with a weak D call TRBD1 (6 bases). Germline V gene data show CDR1 as SGHDT and CDR2 as YYEEEE. The germline V and J ends were trimmed by 4 bases and 5 bases, with 16 bases remaining between them. There are 14 residues in the CDR3. The CDR3 DNA sequence: TGTGCCAGCAGCGCGGGCACAGGGTTCAACGAGCAGTACTTC. This encodes CASSAGTGFNEQYF.

CDR3 DNA sequence: TGTGCCAGCAGTGCCCAGGATGGCACTGAAGCTTTCTTT. Its protein is CASSAQDGTEAFF. The chain carries TRBV6-1 and TRBJ1-1; no clear D. Germline CDR1 is MNHNS and CDR2 is SASEGT. There are 13 residues in the CDR3. V shed 4 bases and J shed 4 bases, with 10 bases lying between them.

J is TRBJ1-1 and V is TRBV4-1; the D gene is possibly TRBD1 (5 bases). Per germline, CDR1 MGHRA and CDR2 YSYEKL. The length of the CDR3 is 13 residues. V was shortened by 0 bases and J by 3 bases, with 5 bases between the two germline ends. For the CDR3, the DNA is TGCGCCAGCAGCCAAGACAGGGACACTGAAGCTTTCTTT. The encoded protein is CASSQDRDTEAFF.

The chain couples TRBV7-9 to TRBJ2-2; the match to TRBD2 covers 7 bases. The CDR3 contains 15 residues. V shed 6 bases and J 1 base; nucleotides not matched to a gene: 5. CDR1 is SEHNR, CDR2 FQNEAQ, per germline (reference sequence). The CDR3 region is CASSNGGRNTGELFF. CDR3 coding DNA: TGTGCCAGCAGTAACGGGGGGAGGAACACCGGGGAGCTGTTTTTT.

The chain links TRBV6-1 to TRBJ2-7; 7 bases fit TRBD1. This CDR3 has 16 amino acids. Germline V gives CDR1 MNHNS, CDR2 SASEGT. V trimming: 2 bases; J trimming: 4 bases; junction bases outside the gene matches: 11. The CDR3 loop reads CASSEPFRDRVYEQYF. The CDR3 nucleotides are TGTGCCAGCAGTGAACCCTTCCGGGACAGAGTTTACGAGCAGTACTTC.